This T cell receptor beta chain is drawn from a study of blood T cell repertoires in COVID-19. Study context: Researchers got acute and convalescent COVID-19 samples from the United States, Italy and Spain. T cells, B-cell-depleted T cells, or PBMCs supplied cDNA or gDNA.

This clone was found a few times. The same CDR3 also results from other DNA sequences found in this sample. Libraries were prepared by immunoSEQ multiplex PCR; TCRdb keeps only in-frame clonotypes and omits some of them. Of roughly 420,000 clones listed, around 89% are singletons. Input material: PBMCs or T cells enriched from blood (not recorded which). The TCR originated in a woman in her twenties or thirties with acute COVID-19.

The CDR3, as DNA: TGTGCCAGCAGCCGCAGGAACACTGAAGCTTTCTTT. It encodes CASSRRNTEAFF. The chain is built from TRBV5-6 and TRBJ1-1; D is uncertain. V was shortened by 4 bases and J by 1 base, with 5 bases between the two germline ends. Germline CDR1 reads SGHDT; CDR2 reads YYEEEE. The CDR3 runs 12 residues. The full variable domain, rest sourced from reference TRBV5-6 and TRBJ1-1, is DAGVTQSPTHLIKTRGQQVTLRCSPKSGHDTVSWYQQALGQGPQFIFQYYEEEERQRGNFPDRFSGHQFPNYSSELNVNALLLGDSALYLCASSRRNTEAFFGQGTRLTVV.